This T cell receptor beta chain was sequenced during a study of CD8+CD57+ T cells in acquired aplastic anemia. Study details: The mean DNA yield obtained from sorted CD4+ and CD8+ cells came to around 3 ug.

This CDR3 is 12 amino acids long. Looked up from germline, CDR1 is KGHDR and CDR2 is SFDVKD. V was clipped by 3 bases and J by 5 bases, with 6 bases between them. Profiles of TCR beta VDJ and CDR3 were generated from a genomic DNA template. TCRdb reprocessed the reads via MiXCR and lists one record per CDR3 protein. The sample lists roughly 120,000 distinct CDR3 sequences, about 60% seen once, with roughly 30% in the top ten. Points from the study as a whole: A set of roughly 27 CD8+ CDR3 sequences was shared between patients and controls, and these sequences appeared highly expressed in patients.

Sequencing involved patients with CD8+CD57+ cell expansion previously shown by flow cytometry. The patients, all of them, had severe acquired aplastic anemia. None of the patients had been given any therapy when their blood was sampled. As concerns this clonotype: Its antigen is unknown.

The clonotype comes from a human donor with aplastic anemia. The chain joins TRBV24-1 to TRBJ1-1; D remains unclear. Sequencing input: sorted CD4+, CD8+, or CD8+CD57+ T cells (not recorded which) from PBMCs. CDR3 sequence reads: CATSDPPTEAFF. In DNA, the CDR3 is TGTGCCACCAGTGATCCACCGACTGAAGCTTTCTTT.